The rows below give T cell receptor beta chains drawn from one sample of a study of blood T cell repertoires in COVID-19. This table comes from immunoSEQ multiplex PCR, and its TCRdb copy is limited to in-frame clones, with some not included. The sample lists 100,000 to 150,000 clones, around 85% occurring once. Sequencing was carried out using peripheral blood. The receptors originated from a woman in her forties or fifties with acute or convalescent COVID-19. Each CDR3 is given with its conserved first and last residue. The order of the fields is V gene, CDR3 protein.

TRBV27 | CASSSYRGHYEQYF
TRBV19 | CASTEFDRLNTEAFF
TRBV25-1 | CASSGRGNNEKLFF
TRBV28 | CASSLLSGGLFWEQYF
TRBV27 | CASSFIPGTGENYGYTF
TRBV19 | CASRTGTGFTEQFF
TRBV5-4 | CASSFWALQGAKDEQYF
TRBV5-1 | CASSLEPRNSPLHF
TRBV19 | CASKTTAGYGYTF
TRBV2 | CASSVGLAGNEQFF
TRBV29-1 | CSVEGKGLAGVNEQYF
TRBV19 | CASRRQLNTGELFF
TRBV27 | CASSLGGGANTEAFF
TRBV19 | CASSSDRAQPQHF
TRBV6-5 | CASAATVNTEAFF
TRBV19 | CASSPLRGHGNTIYF
TRBV12-3/TRBV12-4 | CASTRPGYGYTF
TRBV27 | CASSLNKGPRLYEKLFF
TRBV5-1 | CASSPSPGNYGYTF
TRBV9 | CASSVGTGGNTGELFF
TRBV29-1 | CSSRDRGTYGYTF
TRBV24-1 | CATSDPLLGRKPQHF
TRBV11-2 | CASSLGVGGTYEQYF
TRBV5-6 | CASSLQSMAGYPQHF